This T cell receptor beta chain was sequenced during a study of OX40 agonist ivuxolimab in advanced cancers. Study results and limitations: Both CD4+ and CD8+ T cell populations in blood had undergone clonal expansion by week 6 at 0.1 to 3.0 mg/kg.

The method was immunoSEQ multiplex PCR; TCRdb's version includes in-frame clones alone and lacks a portion of them. The sample carries some 61,000 clones, 90% recorded once. Patients with a history of autoimmune disease or on systemic immunosuppression were excluded. Turning to this clone: The antigen remains undetermined.

Specimen: CD4+ or CD8+ T cells sorted from blood, collected in a trial of the OX40 agonist ivuxolimab. This clonotype originated in an adult with an advanced solid tumor such as melanoma, head and neck, liver or kidney cancer.

CDR3 loop: CASSADRGTDTQYF. The DNA for the CDR3 is TGTGCCAGTAGCGCGGACAGGGGTACAGATACGCAGTATTTT. V gene TRBV19 combines with J gene TRBJ2-3, with TRBD1 matching 9 bases. V lost 6 bases and J lost 3; bases outside the gene matches: 4. The CDR3 is 14 amino acids. The germline V gene has CDR1 LNHDA and CDR2 SQIVND (reference sequence).